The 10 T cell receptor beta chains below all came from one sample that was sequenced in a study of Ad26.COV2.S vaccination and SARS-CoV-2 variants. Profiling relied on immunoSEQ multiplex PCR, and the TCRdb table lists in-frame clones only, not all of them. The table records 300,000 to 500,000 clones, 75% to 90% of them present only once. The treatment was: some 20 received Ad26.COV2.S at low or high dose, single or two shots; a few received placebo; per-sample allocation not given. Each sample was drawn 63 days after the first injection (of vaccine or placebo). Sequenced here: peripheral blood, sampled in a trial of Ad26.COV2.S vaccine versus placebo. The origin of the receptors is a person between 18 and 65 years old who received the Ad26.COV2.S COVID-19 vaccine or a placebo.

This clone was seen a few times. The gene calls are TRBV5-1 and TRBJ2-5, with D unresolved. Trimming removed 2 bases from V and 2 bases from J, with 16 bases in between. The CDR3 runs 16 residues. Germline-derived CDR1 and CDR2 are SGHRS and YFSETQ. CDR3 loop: CASSFEIRAPQETQYF. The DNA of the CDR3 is TGCGCCAGCAGCTTTGAAATCCGGGCCCCACAAGAGACCCAGTACTTC.

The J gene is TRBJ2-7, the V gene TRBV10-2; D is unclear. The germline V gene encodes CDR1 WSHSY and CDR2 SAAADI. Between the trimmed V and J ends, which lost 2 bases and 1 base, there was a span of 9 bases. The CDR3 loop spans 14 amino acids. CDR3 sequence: CASSEPQVSYEQYF. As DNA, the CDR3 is TGCGCCAGCAGTGAGCCCCAGGTTTCCTACGAGCAGTACTTC.

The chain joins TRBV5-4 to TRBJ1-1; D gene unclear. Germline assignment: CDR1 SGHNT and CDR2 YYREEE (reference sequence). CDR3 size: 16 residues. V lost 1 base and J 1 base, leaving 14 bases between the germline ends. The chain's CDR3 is CASSLIAVTGNTEAFF. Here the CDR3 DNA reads TGTGCCAGCAGCTTGATCGCGGTGACGGGGAACACTGAAGCTTTCTTT.

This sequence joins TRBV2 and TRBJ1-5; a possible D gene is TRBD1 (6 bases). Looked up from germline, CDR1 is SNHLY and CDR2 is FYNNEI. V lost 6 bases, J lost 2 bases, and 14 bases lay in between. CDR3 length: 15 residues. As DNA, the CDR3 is TGTGCCAGCAGAACAGGGATCGGAGGCAATCAGCCCCAGCATTTT. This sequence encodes CASRTGIGGNQPQHF.

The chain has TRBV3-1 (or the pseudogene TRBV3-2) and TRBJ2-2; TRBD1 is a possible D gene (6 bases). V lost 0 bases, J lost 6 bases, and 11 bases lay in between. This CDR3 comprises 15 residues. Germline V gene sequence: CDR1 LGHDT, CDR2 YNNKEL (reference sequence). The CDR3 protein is CASSQDSAGAGELFF. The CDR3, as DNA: TGTGCCAGCAGCCAAGATTCGGCAGGGGCCGGGGAGCTGTTTTTT.

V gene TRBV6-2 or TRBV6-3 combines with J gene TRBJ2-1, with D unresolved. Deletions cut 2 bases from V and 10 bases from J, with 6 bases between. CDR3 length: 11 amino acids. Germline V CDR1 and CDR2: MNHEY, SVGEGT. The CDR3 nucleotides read TGTGCCAGCAGTTACGTCGCGGAGCAGTTCTTC. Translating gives CASSYVAEQFF.

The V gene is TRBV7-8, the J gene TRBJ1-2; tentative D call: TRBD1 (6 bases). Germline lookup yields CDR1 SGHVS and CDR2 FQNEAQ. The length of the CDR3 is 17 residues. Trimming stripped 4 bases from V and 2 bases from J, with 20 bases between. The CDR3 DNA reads TGTGCCAGCAGCTCCTACAGTCCTGGGGGCATAAACTATGGCTACACCTTC. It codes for CASSSYSPGGINYGYTF. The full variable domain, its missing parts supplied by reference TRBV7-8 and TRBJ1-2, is GAGVSQSPRYKVAKRGQDVALRCDPISGHVSLFWYQQALGQGPEFLTYFQNEAQLDKSGLPSDRFFAERPEGSVSTLKIQRTQQEDSAVYLCASSSYSPGGINYGYTFGSGTRLTVV.

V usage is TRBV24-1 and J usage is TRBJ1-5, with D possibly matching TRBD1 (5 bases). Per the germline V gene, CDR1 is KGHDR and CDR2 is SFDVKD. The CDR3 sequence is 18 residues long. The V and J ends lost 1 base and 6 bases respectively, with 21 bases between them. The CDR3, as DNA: TGTGCCACCAGTGATTTAGGCCGGGACCGGAGTGGCGGTCAGCCCCAGCATTTT. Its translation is CATSDLGRDRSGGQPQHF.

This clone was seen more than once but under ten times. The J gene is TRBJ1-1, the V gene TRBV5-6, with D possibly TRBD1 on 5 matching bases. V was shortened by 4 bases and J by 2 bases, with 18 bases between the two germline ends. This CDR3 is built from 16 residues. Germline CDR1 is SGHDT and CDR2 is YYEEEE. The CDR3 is CASSPRQRRTNTEAFF. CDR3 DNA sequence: TGTGCCAGCAGCCCCCGACAGAGACGGACAAACACTGAAGCTTTCTTT.

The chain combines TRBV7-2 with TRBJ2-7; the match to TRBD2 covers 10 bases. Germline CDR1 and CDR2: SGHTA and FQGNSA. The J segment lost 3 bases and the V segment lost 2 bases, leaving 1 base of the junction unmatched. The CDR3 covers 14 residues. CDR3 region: CASSLLAGDYEQYF. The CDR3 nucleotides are TGTGCCAGCAGCTTACTAGCGGGGGACTACGAGCAGTACTTC.